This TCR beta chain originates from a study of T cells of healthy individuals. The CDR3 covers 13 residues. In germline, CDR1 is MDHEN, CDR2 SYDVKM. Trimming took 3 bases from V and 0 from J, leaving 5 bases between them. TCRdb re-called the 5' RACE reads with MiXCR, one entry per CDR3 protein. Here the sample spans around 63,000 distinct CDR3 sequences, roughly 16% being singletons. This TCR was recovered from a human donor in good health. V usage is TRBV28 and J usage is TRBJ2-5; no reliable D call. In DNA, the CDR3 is TGTGCCAGCAGTTTCGAAAACCAAGAGACCCAGTACTTC. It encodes CASSFENQETQYF. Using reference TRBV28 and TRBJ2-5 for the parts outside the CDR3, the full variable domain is DVKVTQSSRYLVKRTGEKVFLECVQDMDHENMFWYRQDPGLGLRLIYFSYDVKMKEKGDIPEGYSVSREKKERFSLILESASTNQTSMYLCASSFENQETQYFGPGTRLLVL.